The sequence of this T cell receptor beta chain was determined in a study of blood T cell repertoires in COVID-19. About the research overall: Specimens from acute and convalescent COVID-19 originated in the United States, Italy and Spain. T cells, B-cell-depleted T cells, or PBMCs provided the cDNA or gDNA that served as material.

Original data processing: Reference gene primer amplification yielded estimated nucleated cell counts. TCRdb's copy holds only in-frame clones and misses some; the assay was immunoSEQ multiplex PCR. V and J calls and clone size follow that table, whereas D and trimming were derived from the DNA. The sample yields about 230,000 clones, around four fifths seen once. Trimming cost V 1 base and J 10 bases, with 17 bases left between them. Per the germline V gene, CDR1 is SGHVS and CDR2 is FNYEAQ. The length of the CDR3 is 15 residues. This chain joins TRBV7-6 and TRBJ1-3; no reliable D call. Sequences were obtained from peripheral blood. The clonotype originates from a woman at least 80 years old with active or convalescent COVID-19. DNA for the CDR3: TGTGCCAGCAGCTTAGGGGATACCACTGGAGGGACCATATATTTT. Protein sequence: CASSLGDTTGGTIYF.